This T cell receptor (beta chain) is drawn from a study of cytomegalovirus exposure and HLA in healthy donors. The PCR made use of 60 Vbeta and 13 Jbeta primers. This table comes from immunoSEQ multiplex PCR, and its TCRdb copy is limited to in-frame clones, with some not included. The sample includes about 270,000 clones, 75% to 90% of them seen just once. Germline V gene data show CDR1 as SNHLY and CDR2 as FYNNEI. V lost 6 bases and J lost 5; bases outside the gene matches: 5. This CDR3 is 15 amino acids long. Overall study results and limits: The authors reported that TCR beta sequences could predict HLA-A and HLA-B alleles. These predictions were accurate for most subjects in the first cohort. Association of a missense DCLRE1C variant with TCR beta V- and J-gene trimming was reported in a later analysis. Under in vitro conditions, a few CMV-associated chains were confirmed as specific for CMV antigens.

Points on this clone: Its cognate antigen is unknown.

This TCR was recovered from a man aged 40-55 years in good health and CMV-seropositive. Material: PBMCs. The J gene is TRBJ2-1, the V gene TRBV2, with 12 bases aligning to TRBD2. CDR3 nucleotides: TGTGCCAGCAGACTCGCTAGCGGGAGGGACAATGAGCAGTTCTTC. Amino acid sequence: CASRLASGRDNEQFF.